The T cell receptor beta chain described here comes from a study of T cells and copy number aberrations in small-cell lung cancer. Clones were sequenced by immunoSEQ multiplex PCR, and TCRdb holds only the in-frame ones, with some missing. The sample carries 9,500 to 10,000 clones, about three quarters recorded once. The sequencing input was normal tissue next to the tumor. The clonotype originates from a man aged 55 to 70 with small cell lung cancer.

This chain's CDR3 is CASSPGTGDTGELFF. The CDR3 nucleotides read TGTGCCAGCAGTCCCGGGACAGGGGACACCGGGGAGCTGTTTTTT. This chain uses TRBV6-1 with TRBJ2-2; 10 bases are shared with TRBD1. The CDR3 runs to 15 residues. J was trimmed by 3 bases and V by 5 bases; bases with no gene match: 3. Germline V gene lookup returns CDR1 MNHNS and CDR2 SASEGT.